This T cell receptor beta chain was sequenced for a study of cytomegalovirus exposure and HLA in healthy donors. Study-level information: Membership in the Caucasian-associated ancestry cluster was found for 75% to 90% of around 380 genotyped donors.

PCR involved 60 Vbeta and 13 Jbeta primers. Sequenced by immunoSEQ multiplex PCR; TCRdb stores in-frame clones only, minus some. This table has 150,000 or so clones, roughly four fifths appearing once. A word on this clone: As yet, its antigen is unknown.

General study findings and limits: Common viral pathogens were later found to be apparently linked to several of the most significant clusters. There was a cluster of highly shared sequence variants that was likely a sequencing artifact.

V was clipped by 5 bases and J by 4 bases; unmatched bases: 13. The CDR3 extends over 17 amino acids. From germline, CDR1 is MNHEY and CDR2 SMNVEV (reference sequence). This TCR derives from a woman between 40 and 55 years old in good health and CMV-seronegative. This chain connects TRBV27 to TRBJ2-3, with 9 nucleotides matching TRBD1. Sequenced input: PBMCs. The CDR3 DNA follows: TGTGCCAGCAGTCCCCCCCTCGGGACAGGGTGGCCAGATACGCAGTATTTT. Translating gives CASSPPLGTGWPDTQYF.